This entry lists 30 T cell receptor beta chains sequenced from one sample in a study of blood T cell repertoires in COVID-19. TCRdb's table, derived via immunoSEQ multiplex PCR, lists solely in-frame clones and lacks some. This table holds a few hundred thousand clones, 88% found once. Sample: PBMCs or T cells enriched from blood (not recorded which). The receptor set was obtained from a woman younger than 45 who had recovered from COVID-19.

This chain links TRBV7-3 with TRBJ1-2; 7 bases agree with TRBD1. Germline CDR1 and CDR2: SGHTA and FQGTGA. V gave up 1 base and J gave up 3 bases; unmatched junction bases: 8. The CDR3 sequence is 16 residues long. The CDR3 DNA is TGTGCCAGCAGCTTAAAAGTGGAGGGGGCGGACTATGGCTACACCTTC. Translating gives CASSLKVEGADYGYTF. Combining the CDR3 with reference TRBV7-3 and TRBJ1-2 gives the whole variable domain GAGVSQTPSNKVTEKGKYVELRCDPISGHTALYWYRQSLGQGPEFLIYFQGTGAADDSGLPNDRFFAVRPEGSVSTLKIQRTERGDSAVYLCASSLKVEGADYGYTFGSGTRLTVV.

The chain links TRBV18 to TRBJ2-3; D gene uncertain. The CDR3 is 11 residues long. V was trimmed by 3 bases and J by 5 bases, leaving 3 bases between them. Germline V gene data show CDR1 as KGHSH and CDR2 as LQKENI. CDR3 DNA sequence: TGTGCCAGCTCACCTCGAGATACGCAGTATTTT. Its translation: CASSPRDTQYF.

The V and J genes are TRBV5-4 and TRBJ1-6, with D possibly being TRBD1 (5 bases). Trimming took 2 bases from V and 9 from J, leaving 12 bases between them. CDR1 is SGHNT, CDR2 YYREEE, per germline (reference sequence). The CDR3 totals 14 residues. The CDR3 here is CASSLARDVSPLHF. The CDR3 bases are TGTGCCAGCAGCTTAGCCAGGGATGTTTCACCCCTCCACTTT.

This clone has only a few counts. The same CDR3 is also encoded by other DNA sequences in this sample. The chain employs TRBV18 and TRBJ2-1; TRBD2 agrees at 13 bases. V shed 3 bases, J shed 4 bases, and the junction held 3 bases outside the gene matches. This CDR3 comprises 16 residues. Germline CDR1 and CDR2: KGHSH and LQKENI. The CDR3 protein is CASSPLTSGGYNEQFF. The CDR3 DNA is TGTGCCAGCTCACCCCTGACTAGCGGGGGGTACAATGAGCAGTTCTTC.

The chain couples TRBV11-2 to TRBJ2-4; 7 nucleotides agree with TRBD1. V was clipped by 5 bases and J by 6 bases; unmatched bases: 16. CDR1 SGHAT and CDR2 FQNNGV come from the germline V gene. This CDR3 has 17 amino acids. CDR3 residues: CASSPAYRGELGNIQYF. CDR3 nucleotides: TGTGCCAGCAGCCCCGCCTACAGGGGAGAGCTGGGAAACATTCAGTACTTC.

This chain links TRBV7-6 with TRBJ1-4, with D hard to call. The CDR3 extends over 14 amino acids. The germline V gene has CDR1 SGHVS and CDR2 FNYEAQ. The V gene lost 2 bases and the J gene lost 7 bases, with 11 bases spanning the gap. The CDR3 loop is CASSLKAGPEKLFF. The CDR3 DNA reads as TGTGCCAGCAGCTTAAAAGCAGGTCCTGAAAAACTGTTTTTT.

J is TRBJ2-7 and V is TRBV9, with 9 bases fitting TRBD2. Germline CDR1 is SGDLS and CDR2 is YYNGEE. Trimming took 4 bases from V and 4 from J; bases not matched to a gene: 9. The CDR3 contains 15 residues. The CDR3 reads CASSSGASGMYEQYF. The CDR3, as DNA: TGTGCCAGCAGCTCGGGAGCTAGCGGGATGTACGAGCAGTACTTC.

The V call is TRBV27, the J call TRBJ2-1, with TRBD2 matching 10 bases. This CDR3 comprises 15 residues. The germline V gene has CDR1 MNHEY and CDR2 SMNVEV (reference sequence). With V trimmed by 7 bases and J by 6 bases, 9 bases remained unmatched. The CDR3 region is CASTPGASGGNEQFF. DNA of the CDR3: TGTGCCAGCACCCCAGGGGCTAGCGGGGGCAATGAGCAGTTCTTC.

The table lists this clone with a count of one. This sequence joins TRBV28 and TRBJ1-1, with 7 positions matching TRBD1. The CDR3 loop spans 15 amino acids. V was clipped by 6 bases and J by 7 bases; unmatched bases: 14. The germline gives CDR1 MDHEN, CDR2 SYDVKM. CDR3 nucleotides: TGTGCCAGCAGGCAACAGGGGCCCACCGGGGGTGAAGCTTTCTTT. As protein: CASRQQGPTGGEAFF.

The V gene is TRBV12-3 or TRBV12-4, the J gene TRBJ1-5; D is uncertain. This CDR3 is built from 13 residues. Trimming took off 4 bases at V and 7 bases at J, with 11 bases between the two ends. The DNA of the CDR3 is TGTGCCAGCAGTTCGGGATGGAAGCAGCCCCAGCATTTT. Its translation is CASSSGWKQPQHF.

The gene calls are TRBV5-4 and TRBJ2-3; D ambiguous. Per germline, CDR1 SGHNT and CDR2 YYREEE (reference sequence). The ends were cut back, 0 bases at V and 0 bases at J, with 5 bases in the middle. The CDR3 extends over 14 amino acids. The CDR3 DNA sequence: TGTGCCAGCAGCTTGGAACAGAGCACAGATACGCAGTATTTT. Amino acids: CASSLEQSTDTQYF.

This rearrangement joins TRBV7-6 to TRBJ1-1; no firm D call. Germline V CDR1 and CDR2: SGHVS, FNYEAQ. V dropped 5 bases and J dropped 1 base, with 11 bases sitting between them. The CDR3 has 14 residues. The CDR3 loop reads CASSPHPGNTEAFF. In nucleotides, the CDR3 is TGTGCCAGCAGCCCCCACCCGGGGAACACTGAAGCTTTCTTT.

The rearrangement uses TRBV15 and TRBJ2-7, with 8 bases that match TRBD2. Trimming cost V 4 bases and J 5 bases; bases outside gene matches: 13. The CDR3 loop spans 16 amino acids. CDR1 LNHNV and CDR2 YYDKDF come from the germline V gene (reference sequence). CDR3 DNA sequence: TGTGCCACCAGCAAGGCGAGCGGGGGAGGGATCGACGAGCAGTACTTC. Encoded protein: CATSKASGGGIDEQYF.

The chain couples TRBV19 to TRBJ1-5; a weak D match, TRBD1 (6 bases). This CDR3 is built from 16 residues. Per germline, CDR1 LNHDA and CDR2 SQIVND (reference sequence). V shed 5 bases and J shed 2 bases, with 16 bases lying between them. The CDR3 here is CASSRLPGQGNQPQHF. The DNA of the CDR3 is TGTGCCAGTAGTCGCCTGCCGGGACAAGGCAATCAGCCCCAGCATTTT.

The V call is TRBV5-1, the J call TRBJ2-5, with a weak D call TRBD2 (5 bases). Trimming shortened V by 0 bases and J by 10 bases, and 13 bases separated the two germline ends. Germline V gene data show CDR1 as SGHRS and CDR2 as YFSETQ. CDR3 size: 13 residues. The CDR3 bases are TGCGCCAGCAGCTTGGGTTACGTGGAGGTCCAGTACTTC. Translation gives CASSLGYVEVQYF.

The V call is TRBV2, the J call TRBJ2-7, with 8 bases matching TRBD1. This CDR3 spans 15 amino acids. V was clipped by 1 base and J by 2 bases; unmatched bases: 4. Germline values: CDR1 SNHLY, CDR2 FYNNEI. CDR3 sequence reads: CASSEGPGGTYEQYF. The CDR3 coding sequence is TGTGCCAGCAGTGAAGGTCCAGGGGGCACCTACGAGCAGTACTTC.

V and J are TRBV13 and TRBJ2-2; 7 bases align to TRBD2. Unmatched junction bases numbered 16, after V lost 8 bases and J lost 1 base. This CDR3 contains 18 residues. Germline V CDR1 and CDR2: PRHDT, FYEKMQ (reference sequence). The chain's CDR3 is CASGVITLAVQNTGELFF. In DNA, the CDR3 is TGTGCCAGCGGAGTTATAACGCTAGCGGTCCAGAACACCGGGGAGCTGTTTTTT.

The gene calls are TRBV4-3 and TRBJ1-2; possible D gene TRBD1, 6 bases. V dropped 2 bases and J dropped 4 bases, with 14 bases sitting between them. CDR1 is LGHNA, CDR2 YSLEER, per germline. This CDR3 has 15 residues. The CDR3 here is CASSQSDRPGYGYTF. As DNA, the CDR3 is TGCGCCAGCAGCCAAAGTGACAGGCCCGGCTATGGCTACACCTTC.

The genes are TRBV29-1 and TRBJ1-1; 7 bases line up with TRBD1. The CDR3 contains 12 residues. V gave up 3 bases and J gave up 5 bases; unmatched junction bases: 3. The germline gives CDR1 SQVTM, CDR2 ANQGSEA. For the CDR3, the DNA is TGCAGCGTTGACCAGGGGGGAACTGAAGCTTTCTTT. Translating it yields CSVDQGGTEAFF. The variable domain in full, with the rest retrieved from reference TRBV29-1 and TRBJ1-1, is SAVISQKPSRDICQRGTSLTIQCQVDSQVTMMFWYRQQPGQSLTLIATANQGSEATYESGFVIDKFPISRPNLTFSTLTVSNMSPEDSSIYLCSVDQGGTEAFFGQGTRLTVV.

The rearrangement uses TRBV5-6 and TRBJ2-5, with 7 positions matching TRBD2. This CDR3 has 14 amino acids. Germline assignment: CDR1 SGHDT and CDR2 YYEEEE. J was trimmed by 10 bases and V by 5 bases; bases with no gene match: 14. CDR3 coding DNA: TGTGCCAGCAGGTCGGGGGGACTGGGGATGGGCCAGTACTTC. Translated: CASRSGGLGMGQYF.

This clone has a single count. The chain uses TRBV3-1 (or the pseudogene TRBV3-2) and TRBJ1-1; no firm D call. The CDR3 is 15 residues long. V was pared by 0 bases and J by 2 bases, with 10 bases between. Looked up from germline, CDR1 is LGHDT and CDR2 is YNNKEL (reference sequence). CDR3 in DNA: TGTGCCAGCAGCCAAGATTTTGACATTAACACTGAAGCTTTCTTT. It specifies CASSQDFDINTEAFF.

V and J are TRBV28 and TRBJ1-1, with unresolved D. V lost 8 bases, J lost 1 base, and 20 bases lay in between. Germline-derived CDR1 and CDR2 are MDHEN and SYDVKM. The CDR3 sequence is 16 residues long. Written as DNA, the CDR3 is TGTGCCAGCCACCCGATCCACATTACAAGGAACACTGAAGCTTTCTTT. It translates to CASHPIHITRNTEAFF.

This clone was detected once. The chain recombines TRBV6-5 with TRBJ1-2, with D unclear. Germline lookup yields CDR1 MNHEY and CDR2 SVGAGI. Trimming removed 0 bases from V and 7 bases from J, with 9 bases in between. This CDR3 has 13 amino acids. The CDR3 DNA sequence: TGTGCCAGCAGTTACTCAGGGAGCCCTGGCTACACCTTC. This sequence encodes CASSYSGSPGYTF.

This chain connects TRBV9 to TRBJ1-1; 8 positions agree with TRBD1. CDR3 length: 15 amino acids. The J segment lost 5 bases and the V segment lost 3 bases, leaving 9 bases of the junction unmatched. The germline gives CDR1 SGDLS, CDR2 YYNGEE. The CDR3 sequence: CASSAGQGGKTEAFF. The CDR3 region has the DNA TGTGCCAGCAGCGCCGGACAGGGAGGTAAAACTGAAGCTTTCTTT. Filled out from reference TRBV9 and TRBJ1-1, the complete variable domain reads DSGVTQTPKHLITATGQRVTLRCSPRSGDLSVYWYQQSLDQGLQFLIQYYNGEERAKGNILERFSAQQFPDLHSELNLSSLELGDSALYFCASSAGQGGKTEAFFGQGTRLTVV.

The CDR3 reads CASSLTVRRQYEQYF. CDR3 in DNA: TGTGCCAGCAGTTTAACGGTTAGGCGGCAGTACGAGCAGTACTTC. J is TRBJ2-7 and V is TRBV27; no definite D call. The CDR3 has 15 amino acids. V was pared by 2 bases and J by 4 bases, with 15 bases between. Germline CDR1 reads MNHEY; CDR2 reads SMNVEV (reference sequence).

CDR3 sequence (DNA): TGTGCCAGTAGTAGCAACAATGACGGGGTCAAGCAGCCCCAGCATTTT. This gives the protein CASSSNNDGVKQPQHF. The rearrangement joins TRBV19 to TRBJ1-5; D ambiguous. V was shortened by 4 bases and J by 7 bases, with 20 bases between the two germline ends. This CDR3 contains 16 residues. Germline CDR1 LNHDA, CDR2 SQIVND (reference sequence).

This chain uses TRBV18 with TRBJ2-3; tentative D call: TRBD1 (5 bases). This CDR3 region has 17 residues. The V gene lost 0 bases and the J gene lost 3 bases, with 16 bases spanning the gap. Germline loops: CDR1 KGHSH, CDR2 LQKENI. CDR3 loop: CASSPPVRGAITDTQYF. CDR3 in DNA: TGTGCCAGCTCACCACCCGTTCGTGGGGCTATAACAGATACGCAGTATTTT.

This clone has a handful of counts. The chain employs TRBV11-2 and TRBJ2-7; D is unresolved. Trimming removed 0 bases from V and 3 bases from J, with 6 bases in between. The CDR3 extends over 13 amino acids. Germline V gives CDR1 SGHAT, CDR2 FQNNGV. In nucleotides, the CDR3 is TGTGCCAGCAGCTTAGACCCTTTCTACGAGCAGTACTTC. It translates to CASSLDPFYEQYF.

The chain carries TRBV4-3 and TRBJ1-2; D is unclear. V was shortened by 3 bases and J by 3 bases, with 14 bases between the two germline ends. The CDR3 has 15 residues. The germline V gene has CDR1 LGHNA and CDR2 YSLEER. CDR3 region: CASSHSWRAHYGYTF. In DNA, the CDR3 is TGCGCCAGCAGCCATTCCTGGCGGGCTCACTATGGCTACACCTTC.

The chain recombines TRBV5-1 with TRBJ1-2, with 9 bases matching TRBD1. Germline lookup yields CDR1 SGHRS and CDR2 YFSETQ. With 0 bases clipped from V and 5 bases from J, the junction kept 8 bases outside the gene matches. This CDR3 region has 16 residues. The CDR3 protein is CASSLESGQGRYGYTF. The DNA for the CDR3 is TGCGCCAGCAGCTTGGAATCCGGACAGGGGCGATATGGCTACACCTTC.